Following are 25 T cell receptor beta chains from one sample sequenced in a study of T cells in Graves' hyperthyroidism and ophthalmopathy. TCR beta CDR3 regions were amplified from RNA transcripts. During a first-round RT-PCR of the TCR CDR3, the HTBI primer set was used. TCRdb called the multiplex PCR reads again in MiXCR, with one record for every CDR3 protein. This repertoire shows about 260,000 distinct CDR3 sequences, 25% found once; its top ten account for approximately 25%. Sequencing input: blood. All receptors come from a middle-aged man with Graves' hyperthyroidism that later progressed to Graves' ophthalmopathy.

V gene TRBV3-1 combines with J gene TRBJ1-1; maybe TRBD1 (5 bases). V lost 0 bases and J lost 4, with 15 bases in between. The germline V gene encodes CDR1 LGHDT and CDR2 YNNKEL (reference sequence). The CDR3 extends over 16 amino acids. The chain's CDR3 is CASSQDDGWGGTEAFF. The CDR3 DNA follows: TGTGCCAGCAGCCAAGATGATGGTTGGGGGGGCACTGAAGCTTTCTTT.

This clonotype showed up just once. V and J are TRBV7-2 and TRBJ2-7, with TRBD1 as a possible D gene (6 bases). CDR1 and CDR2 (germline): SGHTA, FQGNSA. This CDR3 is 15 amino acids long. V lost 2 bases and J lost 2, with 13 bases in between. DNA for the CDR3: TGTGCCAGCAGCTTAAAACAGGGATATACCTACGAGCAGTACTTC. Encoded protein: CASSLKQGYTYEQYF.

This clonotype was detected ten times or more. The rearrangement links TRBV5-5 to TRBJ2-5; 16 bases are shared with TRBD2. The CDR3 is 16 residues long. Trimming took 4 bases from V and 2 from J; bases not matched to a gene: 2. CDR1 and CDR2 from the germline V gene are SGHKS and YYEKEE (reference sequence). CDR3 sequence: CASSLGLAGGQETQYF. The CDR3 region has the DNA TGTGCCAGCAGCCTGGGACTAGCGGGGGGGCAAGAGACCCAGTACTTC.

This clonotype was seen ten or more times. The missing conserved phenylalanine or tryptophan at the end of this CDR3 makes a read error likely. V is TRBV25-1 and J is TRBJ2-7, with D perhaps matching TRBD1 or TRBD2 (5 bases each). The length of the CDR3 is 14 residues. Germline V gene sequence: CDR1 MGHDK, CDR2 SYGVNS. Trimming left V 5 bases short and J 0 bases short, with 11 bases between. In DNA, the CDR3 is TGTGCCAGCAGTAAGGGGAGTTTCTCCTACGAGCAGTACTCC. Residues: CASSKGSFSYEQYS.

This clonotype was picked up many times. The chain joins TRBV15 to TRBJ2-7; D tentatively reads TRBD1 or TRBD2 (6 bases each). CDR3 length: 16 residues. Trimming removed 0 bases from V and 4 bases from J, with 16 bases in between. Germline V CDR1 and CDR2: LNHNV, YYDKDF (reference sequence). The CDR3 DNA sequence: TGTGCCACCAGCAGAGACAGGGGACTCTCAGGATACGAGCAGTACTTC. Amino acid sequence: CATSRDRGLSGYEQYF.

This clonotype was recorded many times. The chain joins TRBV5-1 to TRBJ1-1, with 11 nucleotides matching TRBD1. The CDR3 spans 17 residues. Germline V gene data show CDR1 as SGHRS and CDR2 as YFSETQ. The V and J ends lost 3 bases and 1 base, in that order; junction bases with no gene match: 8. The CDR3 DNA is TGCGCCAGCAGCTGTGGACAGGGGGCAACAGGGAACACTGAAGCTTTCTTT. The encoded protein is CASSCGQGATGNTEAFF.

This clonotype was seen repeatedly, ten times or more. The chain combines TRBV12-3 or TRBV12-4 with TRBJ2-1, with D uncertain. Trimming left V 1 base short and J 6 bases short, with 10 bases between. The length of the CDR3 is 14 residues. The CDR3 loop reads CASSLGYVGNEQFF. The CDR3 DNA reads as TGTGCCAGCAGTTTAGGGTATGTGGGCAATGAGCAGTTCTTC.

The gene calls are TRBV3-1 and TRBJ2-7; D remains ambiguous. Germline V gene lookup returns CDR1 LGHDT and CDR2 YNNKEL (reference sequence). Trimming took off 4 bases at V and 6 bases at J, with 16 bases between the two ends. CDR3 length: 14 residues. CDR3 DNA sequence: TGTGCCAGCAGCCGAGATTATGCTGGCGGCGAGCAGTACTTC. It translates to CASSRDYAGGEQYF.

This clonotype was detected many times. The DNA for the CDR3 is TGTGCCAGTACCTGGGACAGGGAACTCTCTGGGGCCAACGTCCTGACTTTC. Amino acid sequence: CASTWDRELSGANVLTF. The V gene is TRBV19, the J gene TRBJ2-6, with 9 bases aligning to TRBD1. The CDR3 is 17 residues long. Germline CDR1 reads LNHDA; CDR2 reads SQIVND (reference sequence). V lost 7 bases, J lost 0 bases, and 7 bases stayed unmatched.

Ten or more counts support this clonotype. This chain connects TRBV6-1 to TRBJ1-1, with D maybe TRBD1 (5 bases). Germline CDR1 is MNHNS and CDR2 is SASEGT. V lost 6 bases to trimming and J lost 6 bases, with 14 bases between them. The CDR3 consists of 13 residues. The CDR3 nucleotides are TGTGCCAGCAGCCCGGCCAGGGCCGCTGAAGCTTTCTTT. Translated: CASSPARAAEAFF.

The V gene is TRBV6-5, the J gene TRBJ2-5, with a possible D match to TRBD1 (6 bases). The CDR3 has 14 amino acids. The germline gives CDR1 MNHEY, CDR2 SVGAGI. The V end was cut by 4 bases, the J end by 5 bases, with 14 bases between. CDR3 nucleotide sequence: TGTGCCAGCAGTTTACACAGGGCGAGGGAGACCCAGTACTTC. Translation: CASSLHRARETQYF.

The chain has TRBV5-5 and TRBJ2-7, with D possibly called TRBD1 or TRBD2 (5 bases each). The CDR3 loop spans 16 amino acids. V lost 0 bases to trimming and J lost 3 bases, with 16 bases between them. Germline V gene sequence: CDR1 SGHKS, CDR2 YYEKEE (reference sequence). The CDR3 DNA reads as TGTGCCAGCAGCTTGGGGGACCCAGGAGGTGGCTACGAGCAGTACTTC. This gives the protein CASSLGDPGGGYEQYF.

At least ten counts were recorded for this clonotype. CDR3 sequence: CASSFQGGWYEQYF. The CDR3 coding sequence is TGTGCCAGCAGTTTCCAGGGGGGCTGGTACGAGCAGTACTTC. The gene calls are TRBV6-5 and TRBJ2-7; D may be TRBD1 (7 bases). The CDR3 sequence is 14 residues long. In germline, CDR1 is MNHEY, CDR2 SVGAGI. V was clipped by 4 bases and J by 4 bases, with 14 bases between them.

In its sample, this clonotype was seen many times. The chain links TRBV19 to TRBJ1-5; D remains unclear. Trimming took off 6 bases at V and 4 bases at J, with 10 bases between the two ends. CDR3 size: 13 residues. Germline V gene sequence: CDR1 LNHDA, CDR2 SQIVND (reference sequence). As DNA, the CDR3 is TGTGCCAGTAGGGTTTTCGGGAATCAGCCCCAGCATTTT. This encodes CASRVFGNQPQHF.

This clonotype has a count of ten or more. The V gene is TRBV28, the J gene TRBJ2-7; D call uncertain. The V end was cut by 6 bases, the J end by 2 bases, with 11 bases between. The CDR3 contains 13 residues. CDR1 is MDHEN and CDR2 is SYDVKM in the germline V gene. The CDR3 bases are TGTGCCAGCAGGCAGACCATCACCTACGAGCAGTACTTC. Translating gives CASRQTITYEQYF.

This clonotype was found many times. The chain couples TRBV6-5 to TRBJ2-7, with 8 nucleotides matching TRBD2. Germline CDR1 reads MNHEY; CDR2 reads SVGAGI. Trimming removed 7 bases from V and 2 bases from J; junction bases left unmatched: 10. The CDR3 is made up of 15 amino acids. CDR3 residues: CASTTPGLVPYEQYF. Here the CDR3 DNA reads TGTGCCAGCACAACGCCGGGACTAGTCCCCTACGAGCAGTACTTC.

This rearrangement joins TRBV6-1 to TRBJ1-2; TRBD1 is a possible D gene (6 bases). From germline, CDR1 is MNHNS and CDR2 SASEGT. V was pared by 8 bases and J by 5 bases, with 15 bases between. The CDR3 totals 13 residues. CDR3 amino acids: CASSRTALYGYTF. Here the CDR3 DNA reads TGTGCCAGCTCCAGGACAGCTTTATATGGCTACACCTTC.

This sequence joins TRBV7-2 and TRBJ1-2; D not certain. The CDR3 length is 14 residues. The germline CDR1 and CDR2 sequences are SGHTA and FQGNSA. V was shortened by 1 base and J by 2 bases, with 8 bases between the two germline ends. CDR3: CASSLDSTNYGYTF. The CDR3 nucleotides are TGTGCCAGCAGCTTAGATTCCACCAACTATGGCTACACCTTC.

This clonotype was detected only a few times. The chain is built from TRBV6-2 or TRBV6-3 and TRBJ1-2; D gene uncertain. CDR1 and CDR2 from the germline V gene are MNHEY and SVGEGT. Trimming removed 0 bases at V and 4 bases at J, with 9 bases between. The CDR3 spans 14 residues. The CDR3 loop is CASSYSAGFYGYTF. The CDR3 DNA is TGTGCCAGCAGTTACTCGGCAGGTTTCTATGGCTACACCTTC.

This clonotype occurred a few times. The chain joins TRBV9 to TRBJ1-1; maybe TRBD1 (5 bases). The CDR3 consists of 15 residues. V dropped 1 base and J dropped 0 bases, with 10 bases sitting between them. Germline CDR1 and CDR2: SGDLS and YYNGEE. CDR3 region: CASSVWGSMNTEAFF. CDR3 sequence (DNA): TGTGCCAGCAGCGTATGGGGGTCCATGAACACTGAAGCTTTCTTT.

The V gene is TRBV6-1, the J gene TRBJ1-1; D is unresolved. The CDR3 consists of 15 residues. Germline CDR1 reads MNHNS; CDR2 reads SASEGT. V lost 4 bases and J lost 0, with 12 bases in between. CDR3 protein: CASSAGSFLNTEAFF. The CDR3 nucleotides read TGTGCCAGCAGTGCGGGCAGTTTCCTGAACACTGAAGCTTTCTTT.

This clonotype was counted many times. The chain carries TRBV7-8 and TRBJ1-1; D not resolved. Trimming shortened V by 2 bases and J by 0 bases, and 7 bases separated the two germline ends. This CDR3 has 14 amino acids. Germline V lookup: CDR1 SGHVS, CDR2 FQNEAQ. CDR3 loop: CASSLTVMNTEAFF. DNA of the CDR3: TGTGCCAGCAGCTTAACAGTCATGAACACTGAAGCTTTCTTT.

This clonotype was observed at least ten times. The V and J genes are TRBV12-3 or TRBV12-4 and TRBJ1-5; D not resolved. CDR3 size: 11 residues. V was trimmed by 6 bases and J by 9 bases, leaving 9 bases between them. CDR3 bases: TGTGCCAGCAGCGGGTTAGGGCCCCAGCATTTT. It is translated as CASSGLGPQHF.

This clonotype has ten or more counts. The rearrangement links TRBV19 to TRBJ1-1; 7 positions agree with TRBD1. This CDR3 contains 15 residues. Germline CDR1 LNHDA, CDR2 SQIVND (reference sequence). V trimming: 4 bases; J trimming: 0 bases; junction bases outside the gene matches: 5. CDR3 DNA: TGTGCCAGTAGTAATATGGGACAGCTGAACACTGAAGCTTTCTTT. Encoded protein: CASSNMGQLNTEAFF.

This chain connects TRBV7-2 to TRBJ1-2, with a weak D call TRBD1 (6 bases). V was shortened by 1 base and J by 6 bases, with 15 bases between the two germline ends. CDR1 SGHTA and CDR2 FQGNSA come from the germline V gene. This CDR3 comprises 15 residues. The CDR3 protein is CASSLGPGARNGYTF. Here the CDR3 DNA reads TGTGCCAGCAGCTTAGGACCGGGGGCGAGAAATGGCTACACCTTC.